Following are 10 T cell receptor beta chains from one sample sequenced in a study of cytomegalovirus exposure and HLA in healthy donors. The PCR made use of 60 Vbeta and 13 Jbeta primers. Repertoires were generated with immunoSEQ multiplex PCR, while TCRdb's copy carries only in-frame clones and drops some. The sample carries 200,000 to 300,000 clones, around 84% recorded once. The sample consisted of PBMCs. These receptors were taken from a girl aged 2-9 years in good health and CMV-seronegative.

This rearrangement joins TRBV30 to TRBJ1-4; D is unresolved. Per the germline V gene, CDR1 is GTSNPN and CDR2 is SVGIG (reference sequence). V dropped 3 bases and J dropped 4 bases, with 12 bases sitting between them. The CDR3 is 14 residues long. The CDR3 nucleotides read TGTGCCTGGAGCGCGGGCCGGATTAATGAAAAACTGTTTTTT. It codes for CAWSAGRINEKLFF.

CDR3 loop: CASSPGGGRGGDTQYF. CDR3 nucleotide sequence: TGTGCCAGCAGCCCCGGGGGGGGGCGAGGGGGAGATACGCAGTATTTT. This chain connects TRBV9 to TRBJ2-3; the match to TRBD2 covers 8 bases. CDR1 is SGDLS, CDR2 YYNGEE, per germline. V shed 4 bases, J shed 5 bases, and the junction held 12 bases outside the gene matches. The CDR3 extends over 16 amino acids. Complete variable domain (other parts from reference TRBV9 and TRBJ2-3): DSGVTQTPKHLITATGQRVTLRCSPRSGDLSVYWYQQSLDQGLQFLIQYYNGEERAKGNILERFSAQQFPDLHSELNLSSLELGDSALYFCASSPGGGRGGDTQYFGPGTRLTVL.

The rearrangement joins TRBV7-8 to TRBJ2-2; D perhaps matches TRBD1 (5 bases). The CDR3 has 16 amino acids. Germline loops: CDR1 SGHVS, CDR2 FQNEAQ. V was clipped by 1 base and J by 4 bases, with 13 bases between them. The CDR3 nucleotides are TGTGCCAGCAGCTTAGTGCCAGGGCGCGTCACCGGGGAGCTGTTTTTT. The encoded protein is CASSLVPGRVTGELFF.

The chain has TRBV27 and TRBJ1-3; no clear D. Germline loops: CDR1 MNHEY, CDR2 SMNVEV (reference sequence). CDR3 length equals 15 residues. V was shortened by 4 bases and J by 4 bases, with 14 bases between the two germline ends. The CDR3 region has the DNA TGTGCCAGCAGTTCCCTCGGGGTCCTCGGAAACACCATATATTTT. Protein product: CASSSLGVLGNTIYF.

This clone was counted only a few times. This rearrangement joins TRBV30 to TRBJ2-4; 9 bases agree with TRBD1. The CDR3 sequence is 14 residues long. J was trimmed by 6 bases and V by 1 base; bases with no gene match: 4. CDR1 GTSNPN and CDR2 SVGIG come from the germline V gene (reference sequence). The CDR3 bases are TGTGCCTGGAGTGCATGGGGACAGGGAAACATTCAGTACTTC. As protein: CAWSAWGQGNIQYF.

CDR3 coding DNA: TGTGCCAGCAGCTTGGCCCCCGGACTAGCGGGCCAACGTGAAAACATTCAGTACTTC. Its translation: CASSLAPGLAGQRENIQYF. The gene calls are TRBV5-6 and TRBJ2-4; 11 bases fit TRBD2. CDR3 length: 19 amino acids. V lost 0 bases and J lost 5; bases outside the gene matches: 13. Per the germline V gene, CDR1 is SGHDT and CDR2 is YYEEEE.

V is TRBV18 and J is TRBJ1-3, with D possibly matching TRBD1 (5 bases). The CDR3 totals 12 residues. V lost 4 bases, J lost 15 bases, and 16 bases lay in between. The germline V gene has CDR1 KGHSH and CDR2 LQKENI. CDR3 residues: CASSHKASGGYF. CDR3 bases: TGTGCCAGCTCACATAAGGCTTCCGGGGGATATTTT.

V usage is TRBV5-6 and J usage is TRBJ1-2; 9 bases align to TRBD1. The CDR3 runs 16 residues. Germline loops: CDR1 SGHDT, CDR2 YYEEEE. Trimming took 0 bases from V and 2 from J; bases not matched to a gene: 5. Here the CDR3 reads CASSLEGTGSNYGYTF. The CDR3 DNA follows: TGTGCCAGCAGCTTGGAAGGGACAGGGAGCAACTATGGCTACACCTTC.

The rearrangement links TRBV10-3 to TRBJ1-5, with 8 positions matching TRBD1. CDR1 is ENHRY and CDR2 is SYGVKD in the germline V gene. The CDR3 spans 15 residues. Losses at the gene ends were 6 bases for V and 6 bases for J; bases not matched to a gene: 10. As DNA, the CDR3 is TGTGCCATCAGAGAGGGACAGGCTTCGACTCAGCCCCAGCATTTT. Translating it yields CAIREGQASTQPQHF.

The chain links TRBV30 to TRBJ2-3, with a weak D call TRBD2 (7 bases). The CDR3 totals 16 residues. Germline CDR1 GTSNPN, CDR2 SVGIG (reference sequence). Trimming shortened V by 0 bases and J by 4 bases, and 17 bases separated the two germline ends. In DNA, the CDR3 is TGTGCCTGGAGTGTCTGGATGGGGGGGCCCTCAGATACGCAGTATTTT. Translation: CAWSVWMGGPSDTQYF.